This TCR beta chain comes out of a study of long-term antiretroviral therapy in people with HIV. The assay used was immunoSEQ (version v3.0), run at survey level. Only in-frame clones appear in the TCRdb table, and some are missing; sequencing was by immunoSEQ multiplex PCR. The repertoire has roughly 21,000 clones, 80% to 90% of them found once; the top ten carry about 8.1%. This CDR3 contains 14 residues. Between the trimmed V and J ends, which lost 10 bases and 6 bases, there was a span of 18 bases. Per the germline V gene, CDR1 is LNHDA and CDR2 is SQIVND (reference sequence). The table lists this clone with a count of one.

The receptor was derived from a man aged 18 to 30 with HIV. The sample consisted of unsorted PBMCs, taken 0.2 years before starting antiretroviral therapy. The chain uses TRBV19 and TRBJ2-2, with TRBD2 as a possible D gene (5 bases). In DNA form, the CDR3 reads TGTGCCACCTCCTTTGGCCGGGAAGCCGGGGAGCTGTTTTTT. Protein sequence: CATSFGREAGELFF.